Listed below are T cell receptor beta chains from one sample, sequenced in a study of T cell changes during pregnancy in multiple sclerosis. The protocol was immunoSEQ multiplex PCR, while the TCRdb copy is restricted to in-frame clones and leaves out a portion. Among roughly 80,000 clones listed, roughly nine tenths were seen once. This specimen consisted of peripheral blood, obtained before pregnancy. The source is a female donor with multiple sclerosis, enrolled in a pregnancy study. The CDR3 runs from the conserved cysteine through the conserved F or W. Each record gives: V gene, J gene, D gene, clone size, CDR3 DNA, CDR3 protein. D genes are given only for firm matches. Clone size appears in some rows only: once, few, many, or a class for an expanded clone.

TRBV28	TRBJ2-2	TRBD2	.	TGTGCCAGCACCATTTCCCGCGGGAGGGCCTTTAGCACCGGGGAGCTGTTTTTT	CASTISRGRAFSTGELFF
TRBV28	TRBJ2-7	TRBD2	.	TGTGCCAGCAGTATTTCTAGCGGGAGTTACGAGCAGTACTTC	CASSISSGSYEQYF
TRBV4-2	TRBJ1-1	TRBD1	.	TGTGCCAGCAGCCAAGGGACAGGGGGAGAGACTGAAGCTTTCTTT	CASSQGTGGETEAFF
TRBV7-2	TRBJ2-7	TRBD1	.	TGTGCCAGCAGCGAGGGACAGTTTCTCTCCTACGAGCAGTACTTC	CASSEGQFLSYEQYF
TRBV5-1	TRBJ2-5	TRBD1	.	TGCGCCAGCAGCTTGGATTGGGCAGGGGGCGGGGAGACCCAGTACTTC	CASSLDWAGGGETQYF
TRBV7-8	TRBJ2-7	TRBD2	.	TGTGCCAGCAGCCGTCGACGACTAGCGGACCACTCCTACGAGCAGTACTTC	CASSRRRLADHSYEQYF
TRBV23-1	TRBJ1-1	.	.	TGCGCCAGCGAACAGACCGTTACTGGCCGATATATGAACACTGAAGCTTTCTTT	CASEQTVTGRYMNTEAFF
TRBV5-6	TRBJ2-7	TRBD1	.	TGTGCCAGCAGCTTGGGCGGACAGGGGGCGGGGGAGCAGTACTTC	CASSLGGQGAGEQYF
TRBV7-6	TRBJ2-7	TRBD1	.	TGTGCCAGCAGCCTCCAGAAATGGACAGGGGACTCCTACGAGCAGTACTTC	CASSLQKWTGDSYEQYF
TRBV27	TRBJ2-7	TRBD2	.	TGTGCCAGCAGTTTCAGCGGGGGCTACGAGCAGTACTTC	CASSFSGGYEQYF
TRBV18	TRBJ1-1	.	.	TGTGCCAGCTCACCTACGAGCACTGAAGCTTTCTTT	CASSPTSTEAFF
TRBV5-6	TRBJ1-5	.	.	TGTGCCAGCAGCATATTTAATCAGCCCCAGCATTTT	CASSIFNQPQHF
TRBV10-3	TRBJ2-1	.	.	TGTGCCTCGACGACCGGGACTGAGGGCAATGAGCAGTTCTTC	CASTTGTEGNEQFF
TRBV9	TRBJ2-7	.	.	TGTGCCAGCAGCGTAGAGATGGGGGCTGGCGAGCAGTACTTC	CASSVEMGAGEQYF
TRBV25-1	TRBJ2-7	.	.	TGTGCCAGCAGTGACAGCACAGGGATAAACGAGCAGTACTTC	CASSDSTGINEQYF
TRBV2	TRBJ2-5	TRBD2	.	TGTGCCAGCAGTGCTAGCGGCCAAGAGACCCAGTACTTC	CASSASGQETQYF
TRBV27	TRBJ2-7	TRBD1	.	TGTGCCAGCAGTTACTACAGGGGGCAGTCCTACGAGCAGTACTTC	CASSYYRGQSYEQYF
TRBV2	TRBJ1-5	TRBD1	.	TGTGCCAGCACCCTGACAGGGGCAAATCAGCCCCAGCATTTT	CASTLTGANQPQHF
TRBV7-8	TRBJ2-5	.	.	TGTGCCAGCAGCTCCGAGGACAGAGGGGGTCGAGAGACCCAGTACTTC	CASSSEDRGGRETQYF
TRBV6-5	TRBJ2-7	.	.	TGTGCCAGCAGTTATGGGCTTAACTACGAGCAGTACTTC	CASSYGLNYEQYF
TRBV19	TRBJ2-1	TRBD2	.	TGTGCCAGTAGTATTAGACTAGCGGCCTACAATGAGCAGTTCTTC	CASSIRLAAYNEQFF
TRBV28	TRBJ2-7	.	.	TGTGCCAGCAGTTCCCGGGACACCTCCTACGAGCAGTACTTC	CASSSRDTSYEQYF
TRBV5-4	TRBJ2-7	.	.	TGTGCCAGCAGTGGACAGACCTACGAGCAGTACTTC	CASSGQTYEQYF
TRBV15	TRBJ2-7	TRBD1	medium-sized	TGTGCCACCAGCAACCTACAGGGGGCAGCCTACGAGCAGTACTTC	CATSNLQGAAYEQYF
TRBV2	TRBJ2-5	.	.	TGTGCCAGCACCCCGGCTAGCAGACAAGAGACCCAGTACTTC	CASTPASRQETQYF
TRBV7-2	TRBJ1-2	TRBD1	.	TGTGCCAGCAGCTTACAGAGGGGGCGGGGCTACACCTTC	CASSLQRGRGYTF
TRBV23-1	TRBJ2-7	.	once	TGCGCCAGTCTGTTTCGCGAGAGCTCCTACGAGCAGTACTTC	CASLFRESSYEQYF
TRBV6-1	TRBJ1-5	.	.	TGTGCCAGCAGTGAGTCCTTGAGGGTAACGGGAGATCAGCCCCAGCATTTT	CASSESLRVTGDQPQHF
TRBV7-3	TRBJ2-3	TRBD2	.	TGTGCCAGCAGCTTAACCGGGGGGGGGACAGATACGCAGTATTTT	CASSLTGGGTDTQYF
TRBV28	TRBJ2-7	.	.	TGTGCCAGCCTGGGTGGGGGGTCCTACGAGCAGTACTTC	CASLGGGSYEQYF
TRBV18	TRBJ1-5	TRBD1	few	TGTGCCAGCTCACCACTTCCGGGACAGGGGTTTCAGCCCCAGCATTTT	CASSPLPGQGFQPQHF
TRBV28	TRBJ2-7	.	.	TGTGCCAGCAGTCTATCGTACAGCTACGAGCAGTACTTC	CASSLSYSYEQYF
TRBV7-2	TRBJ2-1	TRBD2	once	TGTGCCAGCAGCCCGAATCTAGCGGGAGCGTCCTACAATGAGCAGTTCTTC	CASSPNLAGASYNEQFF
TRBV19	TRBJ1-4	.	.	TGTGCCAGTAGTATGAACGTACGGGGTGAAAAACTGTTTTTT	CASSMNVRGEKLFF
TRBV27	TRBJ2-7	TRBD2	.	TGTGCCAGCAGTTTAGCGGGAGCACTCTACGAGCAGTACTTC	CASSLAGALYEQYF
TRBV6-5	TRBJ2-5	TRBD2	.	TGTGCCAGCAGCCCGTTACTAGCGCCTCAAGAGACCCAGTACTTC	CASSPLLAPQETQYF
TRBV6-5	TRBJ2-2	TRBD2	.	TGTGCCAGCAGTTACTCGTTTAGCGGGAGTGGGGAGCTGTTTTTT	CASSYSFSGSGELFF
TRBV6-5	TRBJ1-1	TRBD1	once	TGTGCCAGCAGACCAATACAGGGGGCTAATAGTGAAGCTTTCTTT	CASRPIQGANSEAFF
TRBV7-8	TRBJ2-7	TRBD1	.	TGTGCCAGCAGCGTGGTCGGGACAGGGGGTGATAGGCAGTACTTC	CASSVVGTGGDRQYF
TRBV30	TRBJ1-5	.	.	TGTGCCTGGAGCGAGTACAATCAGCCCCAGCATTTT	CAWSEYNQPQHF
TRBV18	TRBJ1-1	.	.	TGTGCCAGCTCACCAAACGACAGGAACACTGAAGCTTTCTTT	CASSPNDRNTEAFF
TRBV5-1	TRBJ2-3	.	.	TGCGCCAGCAGCCTAAAGACAGATACGCAGTATTTT	CASSLKTDTQYF